This TCR beta chain comes out of a study of CXCR3-negative and CXCR3-positive naive CD8 T cells. Findings of the study overall: Hydrophobicity of TRB CDR3s was greater in CXCR3-positive naive cells than in CXCR3-negative naive cells.

A remark on this clonotype: What it binds is not known.

CDR1 is LNHDA, CDR2 SQIVND, per germline (reference sequence). The CDR3 runs 14 residues. The TRB cDNA libraries were prepared by 5' RACE with UMI labels. TCRdb reprocessed the 5' RACE reads and keeps a single row for each CDR3 protein, giving no DNA. The sample's table shows 100,000 to 150,000 distinct CDR3 sequences. Material for sequencing was naive CXCR3+ CD8+ T cells from blood. Subset specified: CD45RO-CCR7+CD27+CD95- naive CD8+ T cells expressing CXCR3 (TNR3+). The TCR comes from a human donor in good health. Some clones in this sample may be carry-over from other donors' samples. The chain couples TRBV19 to TRBJ2-7; TCRdb designates TRBD1, a call that cannot be tested without DNA. CDR3 sequence: CASSMAGAQYEQYF.